Detailed here is one T cell receptor (beta chain). These data come from a study of blood T cell repertoires in COVID-19. Looking at the study overall: T cells, B-cell-depleted T cells, or PBMCs provided the cDNA or gDNA that served as material.

Sequenced by immunoSEQ multiplex PCR; TCRdb stores in-frame clones only, minus some. Altogether 120,000 to 150,000 clones are present, 75% to 90% being singletons, with the ten largest covering around an eighth. Germline CDR1 reads SGHRS; CDR2 reads YFSETQ. V was clipped by 4 bases and J by 1 base; unmatched bases: 8. The CDR3 is made up of 15 amino acids. J is TRBJ2-7 and V is TRBV5-1; 7 bases align to TRBD1. The TCR originated in a young man with COVID-19, enrolled during active disease. The source material was peripheral blood. In DNA, the CDR3 is TGCGCCAGCAGCCCCGGGACAGCGACATCCTACGAGCAGTACTTC. Translation: CASSPGTATSYEQYF.